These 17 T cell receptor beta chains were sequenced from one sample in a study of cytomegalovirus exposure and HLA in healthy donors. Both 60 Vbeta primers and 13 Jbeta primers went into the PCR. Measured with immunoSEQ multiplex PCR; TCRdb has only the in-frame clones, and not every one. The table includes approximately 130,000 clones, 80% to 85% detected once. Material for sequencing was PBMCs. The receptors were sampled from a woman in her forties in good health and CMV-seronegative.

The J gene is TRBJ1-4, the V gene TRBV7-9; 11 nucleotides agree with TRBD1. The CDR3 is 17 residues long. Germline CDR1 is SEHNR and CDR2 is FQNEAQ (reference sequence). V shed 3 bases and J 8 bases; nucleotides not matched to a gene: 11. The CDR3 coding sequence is TGTGCCAGCAGCTTGGCCCGGACAGGGGGCGACCGGGAAAAACTGTTTTTT. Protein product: CASSLARTGGDREKLFF.

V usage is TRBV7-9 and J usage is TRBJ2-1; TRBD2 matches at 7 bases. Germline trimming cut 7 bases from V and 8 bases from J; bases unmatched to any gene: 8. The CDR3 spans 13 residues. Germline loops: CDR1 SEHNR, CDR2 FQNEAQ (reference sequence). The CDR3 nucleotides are TGTGCCAGCATGACCCGGGAGGTTGATGAGCAGTTCTTC. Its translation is CASMTREVDEQFF.

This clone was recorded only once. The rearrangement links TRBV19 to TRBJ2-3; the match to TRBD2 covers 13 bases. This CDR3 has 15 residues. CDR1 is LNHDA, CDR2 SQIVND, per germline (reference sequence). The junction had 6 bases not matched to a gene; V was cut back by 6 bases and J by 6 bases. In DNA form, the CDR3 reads TGTGCCAGTAGGATTGGGACTAGCGGGGCCGATACGCAGTATTTT. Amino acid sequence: CASRIGTSGADTQYF. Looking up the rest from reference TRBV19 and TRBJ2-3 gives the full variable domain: DGGITQSPKYLFRKEGQNVTLSCEQNLNHDAMYWYRQDPGQGLRLIYYSQIVNDFQKGDIAEGYSVSREKKESFPLTVTSAQKNPTAFYLCASRIGTSGADTQYFGPGTRLTVL.

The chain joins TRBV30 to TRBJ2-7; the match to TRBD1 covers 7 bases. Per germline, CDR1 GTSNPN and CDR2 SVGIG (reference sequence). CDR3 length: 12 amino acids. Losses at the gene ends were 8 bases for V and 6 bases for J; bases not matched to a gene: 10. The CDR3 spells CASRQGRGEQYF. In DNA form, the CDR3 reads TGTGCCAGCCGACAGGGTAGAGGCGAGCAGTACTTC.

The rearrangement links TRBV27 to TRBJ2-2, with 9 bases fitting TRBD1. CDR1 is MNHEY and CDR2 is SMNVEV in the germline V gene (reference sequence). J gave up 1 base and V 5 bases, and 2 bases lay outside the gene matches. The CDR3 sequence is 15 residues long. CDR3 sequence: CASSRQGVNTGELFF. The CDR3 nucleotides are TGTGCCAGCAGTCGACAGGGGGTGAACACCGGGGAGCTGTTTTTT.

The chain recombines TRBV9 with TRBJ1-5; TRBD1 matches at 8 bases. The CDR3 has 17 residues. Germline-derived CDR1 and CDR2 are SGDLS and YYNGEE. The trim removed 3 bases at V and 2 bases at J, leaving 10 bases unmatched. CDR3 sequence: CASSAGTGPGGNQPQHF. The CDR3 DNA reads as TGTGCCAGCAGCGCCGGGACAGGTCCCGGAGGCAATCAGCCCCAGCATTTT.

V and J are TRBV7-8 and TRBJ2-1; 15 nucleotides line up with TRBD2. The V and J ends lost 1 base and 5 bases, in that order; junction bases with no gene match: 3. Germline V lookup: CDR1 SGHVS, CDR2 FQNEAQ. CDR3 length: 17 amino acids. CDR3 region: CASSLGGLAGGNNEQFF. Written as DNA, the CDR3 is TGTGCCAGCAGCTTAGGGGGACTAGCGGGAGGAAACAATGAGCAGTTCTTC.

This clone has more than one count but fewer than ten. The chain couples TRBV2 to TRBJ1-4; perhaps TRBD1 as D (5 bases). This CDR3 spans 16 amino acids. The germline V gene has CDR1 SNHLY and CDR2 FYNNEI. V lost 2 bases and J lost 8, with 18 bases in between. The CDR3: CASSERPRQGGEKLFF. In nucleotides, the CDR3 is TGTGCCAGCAGTGAACGTCCCCGGCAGGGAGGGGAAAAACTGTTTTTT.

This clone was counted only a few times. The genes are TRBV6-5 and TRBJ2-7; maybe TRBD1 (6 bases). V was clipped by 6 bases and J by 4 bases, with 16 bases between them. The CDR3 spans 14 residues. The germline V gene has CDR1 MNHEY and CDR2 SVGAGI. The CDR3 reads CASSRKSTGYEQYF. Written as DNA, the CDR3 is TGTGCCAGCAGCCGAAAATCCACAGGGTACGAGCAGTACTTC.

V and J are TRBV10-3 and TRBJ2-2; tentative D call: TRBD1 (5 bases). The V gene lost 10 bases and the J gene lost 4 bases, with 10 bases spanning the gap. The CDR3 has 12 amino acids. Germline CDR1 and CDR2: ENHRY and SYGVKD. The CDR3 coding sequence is TGTGCCACCAGGACAAGCACCGGGGAGCTGTTTTTT. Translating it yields CATRTSTGELFF.

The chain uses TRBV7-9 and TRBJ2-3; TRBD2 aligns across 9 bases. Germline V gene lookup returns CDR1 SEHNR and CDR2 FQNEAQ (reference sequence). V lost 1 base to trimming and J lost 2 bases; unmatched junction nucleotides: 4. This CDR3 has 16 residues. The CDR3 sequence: CASSLDLAGPTDTQYF. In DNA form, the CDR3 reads TGTGCCAGCAGCTTAGATCTAGCGGGGCCCACAGATACGCAGTATTTT.

DNA for the CDR3: TGTGCCAGCTCAGCAGGGGTTGGCTATGGCTACACCTTC. It yields the protein CASSAGVGYGYTF. The chain joins TRBV18 to TRBJ1-2, with a weak D call TRBD1 (6 bases). The CDR3 length is 13 residues. With 5 bases removed from V and 4 bases from J, the gap between germline ends came to 11 bases. Germline CDR1 reads KGHSH; CDR2 reads LQKENI.

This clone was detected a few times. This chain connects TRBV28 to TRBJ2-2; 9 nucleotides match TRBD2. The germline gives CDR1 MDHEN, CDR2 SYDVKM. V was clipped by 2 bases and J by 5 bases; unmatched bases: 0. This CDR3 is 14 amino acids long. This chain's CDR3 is CASSLLAGTGELFF. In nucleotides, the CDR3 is TGTGCCAGCAGTTTACTAGCGGGGACCGGGGAGCTGTTTTTT.

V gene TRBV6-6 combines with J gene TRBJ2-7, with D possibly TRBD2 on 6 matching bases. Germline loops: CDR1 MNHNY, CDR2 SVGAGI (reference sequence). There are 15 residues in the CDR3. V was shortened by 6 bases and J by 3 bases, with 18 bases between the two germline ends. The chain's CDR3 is CASSTGRTYDYEQYF. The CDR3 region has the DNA TGTGCCAGCAGCACTGGGAGGACTTATGACTACGAGCAGTACTTC.

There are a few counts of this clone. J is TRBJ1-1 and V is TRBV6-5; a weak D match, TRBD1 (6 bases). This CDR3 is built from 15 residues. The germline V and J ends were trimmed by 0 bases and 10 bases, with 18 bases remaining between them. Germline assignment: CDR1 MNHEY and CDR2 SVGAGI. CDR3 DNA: TGTGCCAGCAGTTACTCGATGTCAGGGGCCCGTCGAGCTTTCTTT. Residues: CASSYSMSGARRAFF.

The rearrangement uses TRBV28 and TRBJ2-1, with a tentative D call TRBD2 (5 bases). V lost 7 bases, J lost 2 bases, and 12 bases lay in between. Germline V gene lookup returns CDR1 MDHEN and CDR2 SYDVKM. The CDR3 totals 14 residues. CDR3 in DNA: TGTGCCAGCACCCCGGGGTATACCTACAATGAGCAGTTCTTC. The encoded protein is CASTPGYTYNEQFF.

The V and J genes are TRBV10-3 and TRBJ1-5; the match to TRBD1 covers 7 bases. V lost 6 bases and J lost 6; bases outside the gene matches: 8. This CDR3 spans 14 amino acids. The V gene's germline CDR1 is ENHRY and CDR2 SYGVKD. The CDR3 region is CAISETGMGQPQHF. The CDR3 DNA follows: TGTGCCATCAGCGAGACAGGGATGGGTCAGCCCCAGCATTTT.